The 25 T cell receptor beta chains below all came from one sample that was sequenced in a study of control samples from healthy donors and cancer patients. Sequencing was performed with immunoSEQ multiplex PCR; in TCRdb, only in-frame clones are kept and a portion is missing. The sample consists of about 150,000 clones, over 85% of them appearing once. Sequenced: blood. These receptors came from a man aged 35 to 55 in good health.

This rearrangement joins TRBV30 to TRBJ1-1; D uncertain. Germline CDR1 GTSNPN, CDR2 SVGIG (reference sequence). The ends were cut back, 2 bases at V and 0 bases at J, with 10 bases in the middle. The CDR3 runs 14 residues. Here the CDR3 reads CAWSSGPMNTEAFF. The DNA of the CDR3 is TGTGCCTGGAGTTCCGGACCGATGAACACTGAAGCTTTCTTT.

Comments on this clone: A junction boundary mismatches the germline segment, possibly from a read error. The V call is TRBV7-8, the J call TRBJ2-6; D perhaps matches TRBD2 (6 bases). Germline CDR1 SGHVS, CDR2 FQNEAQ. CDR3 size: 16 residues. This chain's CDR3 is CASSLVGLTGDNVLTF. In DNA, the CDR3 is TGTGCCAGCAGCTTAGTTGGTCTGACGGGGGACAACGTCCTGACTTTC.

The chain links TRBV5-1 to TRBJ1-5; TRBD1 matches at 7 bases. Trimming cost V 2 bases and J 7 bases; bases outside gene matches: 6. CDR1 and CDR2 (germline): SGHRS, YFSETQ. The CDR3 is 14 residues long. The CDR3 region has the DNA TGCGCCAGCAGCTTCAGGGGGGGCAGCCAGCCCCAGCATTTT. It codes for CASSFRGGSQPQHF.

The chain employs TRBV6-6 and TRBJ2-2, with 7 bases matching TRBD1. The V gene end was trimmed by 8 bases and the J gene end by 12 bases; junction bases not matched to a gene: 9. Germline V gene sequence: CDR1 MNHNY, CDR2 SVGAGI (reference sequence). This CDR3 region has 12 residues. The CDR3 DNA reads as TGTGCCAGCCAGACCGGGACAGAAAAGCTGTTTTTT. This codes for CASQTGTEKLFF.

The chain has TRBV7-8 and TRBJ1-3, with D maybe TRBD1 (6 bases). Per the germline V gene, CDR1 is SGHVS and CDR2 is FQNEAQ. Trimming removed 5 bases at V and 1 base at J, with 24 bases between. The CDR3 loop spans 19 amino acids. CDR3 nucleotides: TGTGCCAGCAGCCGCGACAGGCCTTTCGTTGTAATGTCTGGAAACACCATATATTTT. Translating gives CASSRDRPFVVMSGNTIYF.

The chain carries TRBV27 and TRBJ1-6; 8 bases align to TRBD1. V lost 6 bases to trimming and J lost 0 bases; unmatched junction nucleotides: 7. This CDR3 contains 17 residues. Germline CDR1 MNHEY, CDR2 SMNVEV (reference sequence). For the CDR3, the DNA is TGTGCCAGCAGGGGGGCAGGGGGCCTCTCCTATAATTCACCCCTCCACTTT. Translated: CASRGAGGLSYNSPLHF.

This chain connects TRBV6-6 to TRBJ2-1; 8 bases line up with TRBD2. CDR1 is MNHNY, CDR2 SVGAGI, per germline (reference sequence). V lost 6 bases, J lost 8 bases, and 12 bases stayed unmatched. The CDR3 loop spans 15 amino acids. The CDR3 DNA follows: TGTGCCAGCAGATTCGGGGGGGGACAAATCGATGAGCAGTTCTTC. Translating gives CASRFGGGQIDEQFF.

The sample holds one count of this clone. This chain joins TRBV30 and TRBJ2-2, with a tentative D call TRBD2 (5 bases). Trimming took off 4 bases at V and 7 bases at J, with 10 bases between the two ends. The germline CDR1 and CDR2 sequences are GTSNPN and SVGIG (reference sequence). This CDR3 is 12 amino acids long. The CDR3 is CAWTAGGGELFF. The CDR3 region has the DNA TGTGCCTGGACCGCGGGTGGCGGGGAGCTGTTTTTT.

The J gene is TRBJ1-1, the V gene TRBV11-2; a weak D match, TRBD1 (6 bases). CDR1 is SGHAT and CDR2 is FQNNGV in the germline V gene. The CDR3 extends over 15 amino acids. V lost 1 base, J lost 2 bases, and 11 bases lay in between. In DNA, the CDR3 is TGTGCCAGCAGCTTAGTCAACAGGGCCAACACTGAAGCTTTCTTT. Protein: CASSLVNRANTEAFF.

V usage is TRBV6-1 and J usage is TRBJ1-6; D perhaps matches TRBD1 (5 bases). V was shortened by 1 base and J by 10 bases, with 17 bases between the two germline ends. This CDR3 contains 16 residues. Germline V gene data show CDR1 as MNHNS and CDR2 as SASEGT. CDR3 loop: CASSEELGRVRSPLHF. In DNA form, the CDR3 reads TGTGCCAGCAGTGAAGAGTTAGGCAGGGTACGGTCACCCCTCCACTTT.

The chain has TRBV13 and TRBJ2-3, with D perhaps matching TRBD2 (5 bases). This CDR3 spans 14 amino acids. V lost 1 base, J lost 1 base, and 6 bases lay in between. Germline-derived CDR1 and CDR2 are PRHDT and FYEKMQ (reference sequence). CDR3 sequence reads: CASSLDGGTDTQYF. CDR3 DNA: TGTGCCAGCAGCTTAGACGGGGGCACAGATACGCAGTATTTT.

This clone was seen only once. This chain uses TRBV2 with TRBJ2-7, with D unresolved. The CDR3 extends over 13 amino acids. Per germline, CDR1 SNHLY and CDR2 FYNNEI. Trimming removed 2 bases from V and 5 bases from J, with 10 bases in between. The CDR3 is CASSEPGSDEQYF. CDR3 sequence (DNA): TGTGCCAGCAGTGAACCCGGATCGGACGAGCAGTACTTC.

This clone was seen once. The CDR3 protein is CSAPGPHEQFF. In DNA form, the CDR3 reads TGCAGTGCCCCGGGGCCGCATGAGCAGTTCTTC. V usage is TRBV20-1 and J usage is TRBJ2-1, with D perhaps being TRBD1 or TRBD2 (5 bases each). The ends were cut back, 6 bases at V and 8 bases at J, with 11 bases in the middle. CDR3 size: 11 residues. CDR1 DFQATT and CDR2 SNEGSKA come from the germline V gene (reference sequence).

The CDR3 is CASSLAQGHYGYTF. CDR3 sequence (DNA): TGTGCCAGCAGCTTAGCTCAGGGTCACTATGGCTACACCTTC. The J gene is TRBJ1-2, the V gene TRBV7-9, with D maybe TRBD1 (5 bases). Germline V lookup: CDR1 SEHNR, CDR2 FQNEAQ (reference sequence). V shed 0 bases and J shed 3 bases, with 8 bases lying between them. The CDR3 contains 14 residues.

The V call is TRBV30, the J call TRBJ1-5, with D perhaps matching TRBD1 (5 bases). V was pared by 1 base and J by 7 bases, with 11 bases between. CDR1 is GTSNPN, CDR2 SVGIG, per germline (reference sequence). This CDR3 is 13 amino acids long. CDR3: CAWSASTEQPQHF. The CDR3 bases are TGTGCCTGGAGTGCATCGACAGAGCAGCCCCAGCATTTT.

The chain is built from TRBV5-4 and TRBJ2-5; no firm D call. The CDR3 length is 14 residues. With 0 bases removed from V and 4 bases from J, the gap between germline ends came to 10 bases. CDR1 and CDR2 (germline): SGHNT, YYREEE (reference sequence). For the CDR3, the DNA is TGTGCCAGCAGCTTGGGACTCAGAGGAGAGACCCAGTACTTC. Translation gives CASSLGLRGETQYF.

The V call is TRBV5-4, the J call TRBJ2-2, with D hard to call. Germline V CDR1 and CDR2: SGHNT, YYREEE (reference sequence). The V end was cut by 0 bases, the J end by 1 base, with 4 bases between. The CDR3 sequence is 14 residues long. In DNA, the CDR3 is TGTGCCAGCAGCTTGGAACAGAACACCGGGGAGCTGTTTTTT. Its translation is CASSLEQNTGELFF.

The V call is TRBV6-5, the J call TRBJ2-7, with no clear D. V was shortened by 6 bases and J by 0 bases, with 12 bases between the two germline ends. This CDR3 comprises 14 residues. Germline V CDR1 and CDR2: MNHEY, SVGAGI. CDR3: CASRPEAGSYEQYF. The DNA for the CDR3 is TGTGCCAGCAGGCCCGAGGCAGGCTCCTACGAGCAGTACTTC.

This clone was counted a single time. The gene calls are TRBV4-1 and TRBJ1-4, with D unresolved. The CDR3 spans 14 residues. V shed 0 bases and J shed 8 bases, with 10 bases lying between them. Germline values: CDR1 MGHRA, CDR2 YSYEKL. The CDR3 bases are TGCGCCAGCAGCCAAGATCGGGTCCGGGAAAAACTGTTTTTT. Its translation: CASSQDRVREKLFF.

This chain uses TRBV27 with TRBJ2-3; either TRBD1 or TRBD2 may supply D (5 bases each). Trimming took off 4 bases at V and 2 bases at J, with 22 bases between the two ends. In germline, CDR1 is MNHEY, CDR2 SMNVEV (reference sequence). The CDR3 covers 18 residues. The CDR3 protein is CASSSLLLGRRFTDTQYF. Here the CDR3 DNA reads TGTGCCAGCAGTTCCCTCCTATTGGGACGGCGATTCACAGATACGCAGTATTTT.

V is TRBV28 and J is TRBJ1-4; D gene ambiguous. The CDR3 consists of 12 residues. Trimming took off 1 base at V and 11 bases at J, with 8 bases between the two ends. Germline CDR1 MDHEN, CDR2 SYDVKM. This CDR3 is CASSLSGLKLFF. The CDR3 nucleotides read TGTGCCAGCAGTTTATCGGGGTTGAAACTGTTTTTT. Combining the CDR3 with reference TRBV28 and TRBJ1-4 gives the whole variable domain DVKVTQSSRYLVKRTGEKVFLECVQDMDHENMFWYRQDPGLGLRLIYFSYDVKMKEKGDIPEGYSVSREKKERFSLILESASTNQTSMYLCASSLSGLKLFFGSGTQLSVL.

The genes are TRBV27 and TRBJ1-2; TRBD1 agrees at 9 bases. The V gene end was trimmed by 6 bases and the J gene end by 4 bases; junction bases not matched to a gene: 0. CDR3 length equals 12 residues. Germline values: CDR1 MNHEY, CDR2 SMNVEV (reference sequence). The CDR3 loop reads CASRDRGYGYTF. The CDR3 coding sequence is TGTGCCAGCAGGGACAGGGGCTATGGCTACACCTTC.

CDR3: CASSTLIGGQTNTEAFF. CDR3 DNA sequence: TGTGCCAGCAGTACTTTGATAGGGGGCCAGACAAACACTGAAGCTTTCTTT. The genes are TRBV27 and TRBJ1-1; 7 bases align to TRBD1. Germline CDR1 and CDR2: MNHEY and SMNVEV (reference sequence). The CDR3 spans 17 residues. V was clipped by 5 bases and J by 2 bases; unmatched bases: 14.

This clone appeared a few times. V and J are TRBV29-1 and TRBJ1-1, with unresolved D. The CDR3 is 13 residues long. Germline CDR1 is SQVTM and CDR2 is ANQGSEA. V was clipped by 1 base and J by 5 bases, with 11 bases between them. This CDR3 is CSVEVGGGTEAFF. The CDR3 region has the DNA TGCAGCGTTGAAGTGGGAGGAGGTACTGAAGCTTTCTTT.

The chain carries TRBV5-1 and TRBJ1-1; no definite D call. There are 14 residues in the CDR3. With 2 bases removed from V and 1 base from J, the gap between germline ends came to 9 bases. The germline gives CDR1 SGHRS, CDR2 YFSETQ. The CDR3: CASSFSMANTEAFF. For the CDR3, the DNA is TGCGCCAGCAGCTTTTCCATGGCGAACACTGAAGCTTTCTTT. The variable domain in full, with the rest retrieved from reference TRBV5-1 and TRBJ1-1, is KAGVTQTPRYLIKTRGQQVTLSCSPISGHRSVSWYQQTPGQGLQFLFEYFSETQRNKGNFPGRFSGRQFSNSRSEMNVSTLELGDSALYLCASSFSMANTEAFFGQGTRLTVV.